This T cell receptor (beta chain) originates from a study of multiple sclerosis patients with progressive multifocal leukoencephalopathy (dated by TCRdb to between 2018 and 2021). Describing the broader study: Controls were five natalizumab-treated MS patients who did not develop PML, sampled longitudinally. The study examined peripheral T and B cells of MS patients who developed PML (4 under natalizumab, 1 after alemtuzumab) and treated patients who did not. Two natalizumab-treated patients who later developed PML were followed longitudinally from before therapy through 6 and 12 months to PML onset. The goal of the study was to detect any JC virus-specific or public T-cell expansions that arose at the time of PML onset. Results the study describes overall, beyond this receptor: In most PML patients, lower normalized Shannon entropy suggested less diverse TRB repertoires, while the natalizumab-treated controls had values close to 1. Given the small, descriptive cohort, it remained unclear whether the study findings reflect JC virus infection or general immunocompromise. Analysis was restricted to peripheral blood, although for natalizumab-associated PML, cerebrospinal fluid or brain lymphocytes might be more informative. TRB clones with frequency above 0.5% were observed only in PML patients, but the clones expanded at PML onset were found to be already present before and during natalizumab therapy. When PML developed, no shared TRBV or TRBJ gene usage and no preferred TRBV-TRBJ pairings were found.

About this clone: Its antigen remains undetermined. It has no much larger one-base neighbor in the sample; base qualities were not kept.

Taken from the germline V gene, the CDR1 and CDR2 loops are KGHSH and LQKENI. V lost 3 bases and J lost 1 base; the stretch between them is 7 bases long. Measured from the cysteine to the phenylalanine, the CDR3 is 14 residues long. The entry retains the CDR3 DNA only, 42 bases that are in frame from base 1. Amplification of TRB CDR3 regions from genomic DNA was performed at survey-level depth using the immunoSEQ two-step multiplex PCR. Synthetic inline TR CDR3 controls covering all V-J pairings were spiked into each PCR so that template counts could be estimated and amplification bias removed. Reads went through processing to reduce amplification and sequencing bias, and quantification was done against synthetic TR CDR3 analogs. The authors' analysis ran thus. Raw data were processed in ImmunoSEQ Analyzer, with out-of-frame sequences and CDR3s containing stop codons removed, and genes were named according to IMGT nomenclature. Normalized Shannon entropy, defined as 1 minus Pielou's evenness, served as the summary measure of repertoire diversity. TRB sequences were treated as identical only when sharing V gene, J gene and CDR3. Public PML clonotypes were CDR3s shared by two or more PML-onset samples but absent earlier, in controls, and in public databases. CDR3 amino acid composition by position was analyzed with Skylign using the observed count method. The table was pulled from immuneACCESS by TCRdb, which kept in-frame rearrangements only. Such tables lose some clones; where checked, under half of the loss comes from unresolved V genes, and the rest has no known cause. The D gene and trimming were derived from the DNA, and the V and J assignments and clone size from that table. The sample yields 25,000 to 35,000 clones; about 88% were counted once. Clones ranked in the top ten supply 0.9% to 1.2% of the sample.

Read against the paper, the sample's time point label means: before natalizumab initiation. All listed patients had previously received interferon beta, and all PML patients were female. Blood samples for T0 were taken before the first natalizumab infusion. Ficoll-Hypaque density gradient centrifugation was used to isolate peripheral blood mononuclear cells. This TCR derives from a human donor with multiple sclerosis. The chain is encoded by TRBV18 joined to TRBJ2-1; the D gene assignment is ambiguous. The sequencing input was PBMCs. The CDR3 region reads CASSPRRSYNEQFF. Read as DNA, the sequence is TGTGCCAGCTCACCGAGGAGATCCTACAATGAGCAGTTCTTC.